This T cell receptor beta chain was captured in a study of cytomegalovirus exposure and HLA in healthy donors. The trim removed 2 bases at V and 7 bases at J, leaving 4 bases unmatched. Germline CDR1 and CDR2: SGHNT and YYREEE (reference sequence). This CDR3 comprises 15 residues. PCR involved 60 Vbeta and 13 Jbeta primers. This table comes from immunoSEQ multiplex PCR, and its TCRdb copy is limited to in-frame clones, with some not included. The repertoire holds around 100,000 clones, with roughly four fifths as singletons. The sequencing sample was made of PBMCs. The chain is built from TRBV5-4 and TRBJ2-1; 12 bases agree with TRBD2. The TCR originated in a man aged 30 to 45 in good health and CMV-seropositive. The CDR3 nucleotides are TGTGCCAGCAGCTTTCGGACTAGCGGGATAAATGAGCAGTTCTTC. It yields the protein CASSFRTSGINEQFF.